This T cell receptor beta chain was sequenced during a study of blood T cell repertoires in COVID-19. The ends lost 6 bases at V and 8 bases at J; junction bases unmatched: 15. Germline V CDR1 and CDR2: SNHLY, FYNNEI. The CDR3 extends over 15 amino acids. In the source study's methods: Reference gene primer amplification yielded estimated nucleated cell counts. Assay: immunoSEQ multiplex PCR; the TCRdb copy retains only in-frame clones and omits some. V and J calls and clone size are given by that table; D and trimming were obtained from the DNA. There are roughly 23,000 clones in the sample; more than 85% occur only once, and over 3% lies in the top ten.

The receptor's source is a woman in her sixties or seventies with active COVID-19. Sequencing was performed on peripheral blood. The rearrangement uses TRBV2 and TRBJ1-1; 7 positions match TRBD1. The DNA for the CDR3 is TGTGCCAGCAGCGCGACAGGGCTTAGGGTGGAAGAAGCTTTCTTT. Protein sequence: CASSATGLRVEEAFF. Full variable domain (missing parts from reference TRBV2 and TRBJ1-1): EPEVTQTPSHQVTQMGQEVILRCVPISNHLYFYWYRQILGQKVEFLVSFYNNEISEKSEIFDDQFSVERPDGSNFTLKIRSTKLEDSAMYFCASSATGLRVEEAFFGQGTRLTVV.